This T cell receptor (beta chain) was identified in a study of T cell responses to AZD1222 COVID-19 vaccine. V was clipped by 5 bases and J by 2 bases; unmatched bases: 5. This CDR3 is 15 amino acids long. Germline CDR1 reads KGHSH; CDR2 reads LQKENI. Measured with immunoSEQ multiplex PCR; TCRdb has only the in-frame clones, and not every one. The sample records some 89,000 clones, around nine tenths being singletons. The chain links TRBV18 to TRBJ2-1; 8 bases are shared with TRBD1. Sample: peripheral blood, taken on day 0 of AZD1222 vaccination. The TCR originated in an adult in good health. The CDR3 DNA reads as TGTGCCAGCTCATCTGGGACAGGCCCCTACAATGAGCAGTTCTTC. This encodes CASSSGTGPYNEQFF.